A selection of T cell receptor beta chains follows, all from one sample in a study of T cells in tumors after PD-1 blockade. Profiling relied on immunoSEQ multiplex PCR, and the TCRdb table lists in-frame clones only, not all of them. This sample carries some 48,000 clones, about four fifths of them seen once, and the ten largest clones take 16%. The sequenced sample was PBMCs, obtained before anti-PD-1 treatment. The source is a human donor with basal cell carcinoma. CDR3s include the opening cysteine and the closing phenylalanine or tryptophan. The D gene is left open where the match is weak. Expanded clones are given a class, and other clones once, few, many or no size at all.

clone_size: NA
j_call: TRBJ1-5
v_call: TRBV7-9
d_call: NA
cdr3_aa: CASSPDGNQPQHF
cdr3_nt: TGTGCCAGCAGCCCGGACGGGAATCAGCCCCAGCATTTT

clone_size: NA
j_call: TRBJ1-1
v_call: TRBV5-1
d_call: TRBD1
cdr3_aa: CASSRGEGGDGTEAFF
cdr3_nt: TGCGCCAGCAGCCGAGGGGAAGGGGGCGACGGCACTGAAGCTTTCTTT

clone_size: NA
j_call: TRBJ1-5
v_call: TRBV5-6
d_call: TRBD1
cdr3_aa: CASSRRDRGPNQPQHF
cdr3_nt: TGTGCCAGCAGCCGCCGGGACAGGGGGCCCAATCAGCCCCAGCATTTT

clone_size: NA
j_call: TRBJ2-2
v_call: TRBV19
d_call: TRBD2
cdr3_aa: CASSKLTGTTNTGELFF
cdr3_nt: TGTGCCAGTAGTAAGCTTACCGGGACTACTAACACCGGGGAGCTGTTTTTT

clone_size: few
j_call: TRBJ2-7
v_call: TRBV28
d_call: TRBD1
cdr3_aa: CASSPGTVNYEQYF
cdr3_nt: TGTGCCAGCAGTCCCGGGACAGTTAACTACGAGCAGTACTTC

clone_size: NA
j_call: TRBJ1-4
v_call: TRBV9
d_call: NA
cdr3_aa: CASSVSAGPTLNEKLFF
cdr3_nt: TGTGCCAGCAGCGTATCGGCAGGGCCGACCCTTAATGAAAAACTGTTTTTT

clone_size: NA
j_call: TRBJ1-2
v_call: TRBV6-6
d_call: NA
cdr3_aa: CASRQDLNYGYTF
cdr3_nt: TGTGCCAGCAGGCAGGACCTTAACTATGGCTACACCTTC

clone_size: NA
j_call: TRBJ1-2
v_call: TRBV15
d_call: TRBD1
cdr3_aa: CATSSGDRNYGYTF
cdr3_nt: TGTGCCACCAGCAGCGGGGACAGGAACTATGGCTACACCTTC

clone_size: NA
j_call: TRBJ1-2
v_call: TRBV15
d_call: NA
cdr3_aa: CATSRGKGNYGYTF
cdr3_nt: TGTGCCACCAGCAGAGGGAAAGGAAACTATGGCTACACCTTC

clone_size: NA
j_call: TRBJ1-4
v_call: TRBV19
d_call: NA
cdr3_aa: CASTQGTPNEKLFF
cdr3_nt: TGTGCCAGTACCCAAGGCACTCCCAATGAAAAACTGTTTTTT

clone_size: NA
j_call: TRBJ2-1
v_call: TRBV3-1/TRBV3-2
d_call: NA
cdr3_aa: CASSQDRFNEQFF
cdr3_nt: TGTGCCAGCAGCCAAGACAGGTTTAATGAGCAGTTCTTC

clone_size: NA
j_call: TRBJ2-1
v_call: TRBV7-6
d_call: TRBD2
cdr3_aa: CASSLNPAGGSGYNEQFF
cdr3_nt: TGTGCCAGCAGCTTAAATCCAGCGGGGGGGTCCGGCTACAATGAGCAGTTCTTC

clone_size: NA
j_call: TRBJ2-7
v_call: TRBV15
d_call: NA
cdr3_aa: CATSSWSGPFNEQYF
cdr3_nt: TGTGCCACCAGCAGTTGGTCGGGCCCGTTCAACGAGCAGTACTTC

clone_size: NA
j_call: TRBJ1-2
v_call: TRBV10-3
d_call: TRBD1
cdr3_aa: CAISESTGGYGYTF
cdr3_nt: TGTGCCATCAGTGAGTCGACAGGGGGCTATGGCTACACCTTC

clone_size: NA
j_call: TRBJ2-3
v_call: TRBV7-8
d_call: NA
cdr3_aa: CASSFTGVVGTDTQYF
cdr3_nt: TGTGCCAGCAGCTTCACGGGGGTAGTCGGCACAGATACGCAGTATTTT

clone_size: NA
j_call: TRBJ2-3
v_call: TRBV28
d_call: TRBD1
cdr3_aa: CASSFSYTGVDADTQYF
cdr3_nt: TGTGCCAGCAGTTTTTCATATACAGGGGTTGACGCAGATACGCAGTATTTT

clone_size: NA
j_call: TRBJ2-7
v_call: TRBV5-4
d_call: NA
cdr3_aa: CASSYPPGEQYF
cdr3_nt: TGTGCCAGCAGCTACCCCCCCGGCGAGCAGTACTTC

clone_size: NA
j_call: TRBJ1-2
v_call: TRBV19
d_call: TRBD1
cdr3_aa: CASSTLDRATTGYTF
cdr3_nt: TGTGCCAGTAGCACTCTTGACAGGGCGACAACTGGCTACACCTTC

clone_size: NA
j_call: TRBJ1-4
v_call: TRBV19
d_call: NA
cdr3_aa: CASSRLDGNEKLFF
cdr3_nt: TGTGCCAGTAGTAGATTGGACGGGAATGAAAAACTGTTTTTT

clone_size: NA
j_call: TRBJ1-2
v_call: TRBV5-8
d_call: NA
cdr3_aa: CASSLPFSGYTF
cdr3_nt: TGTGCCAGCAGCCTTCCGTTTAGTGGCTACACCTTC

clone_size: NA
j_call: TRBJ1-1
v_call: TRBV6-5
d_call: NA
cdr3_aa: CASSFSVTEAFF
cdr3_nt: TGTGCCAGCAGTTTCTCCGTGACTGAAGCTTTCTTT

clone_size: medium-sized
j_call: TRBJ2-7
v_call: TRBV5-6
d_call: NA
cdr3_aa: CASSGPGPRQEQYF
cdr3_nt: TGTGCCAGCAGCGGACCGGGACCGCGCCAGGAGCAGTACTTC

clone_size: NA
j_call: TRBJ1-5
v_call: TRBV18
d_call: NA
cdr3_aa: CASSRYRDNQPQHF
cdr3_nt: TGTGCCAGCTCACGGTACAGGGACAATCAGCCCCAGCATTTT

clone_size: NA
j_call: TRBJ1-3
v_call: TRBV2
d_call: NA
cdr3_aa: CASGRNTIYF
cdr3_nt: TGTGCCAGCGGCCGAAACACCATATATTTT

clone_size: few
j_call: TRBJ1-1
v_call: TRBV5-1
d_call: NA
cdr3_aa: CATRISTGGEAFF
cdr3_nt: TGCGCCACCAGAATCTCTACGGGGGGAGAAGCTTTCTTT

clone_size: NA
j_call: TRBJ1-1
v_call: TRBV30
d_call: NA
cdr3_aa: CAWSVSSARLNTEAFF
cdr3_nt: TGTGCCTGGAGTGTTTCGTCCGCCCGACTGAACACTGAAGCTTTCTTT

clone_size: NA
j_call: TRBJ2-1
v_call: TRBV7-9
d_call: TRBD2
cdr3_aa: CASSTSGNNEQFF
cdr3_nt: TGTGCCAGCAGTACTAGCGGCAACAATGAGCAGTTCTTC

clone_size: NA
j_call: TRBJ1-4
v_call: TRBV7-9
d_call: NA
cdr3_aa: CASSPPPGVLEKLFF
cdr3_nt: TGTGCCAGCAGCCCCCCCCCGGGGGTTCTTGAAAAACTGTTTTTT

clone_size: few
j_call: TRBJ1-5
v_call: TRBV28
d_call: NA
cdr3_aa: CASSLSWDNSNQPQHF
cdr3_nt: TGTGCCAGCAGTTTATCTTGGGATAATAGCAATCAGCCCCAGCATTTT

clone_size: NA
j_call: TRBJ2-1
v_call: TRBV28
d_call: NA
cdr3_aa: CASTQGGSYNEQFF
cdr3_nt: TGTGCCAGCACGCAGGGGGGCTCCTACAATGAGCAGTTCTTC

clone_size: NA
j_call: TRBJ2-7
v_call: TRBV2
d_call: NA
cdr3_aa: CASSLQRDLRGSYEQYF
cdr3_nt: TGTGCCAGCAGTCTACAAAGGGACCTGAGGGGCTCCTACGAGCAGTACTTC